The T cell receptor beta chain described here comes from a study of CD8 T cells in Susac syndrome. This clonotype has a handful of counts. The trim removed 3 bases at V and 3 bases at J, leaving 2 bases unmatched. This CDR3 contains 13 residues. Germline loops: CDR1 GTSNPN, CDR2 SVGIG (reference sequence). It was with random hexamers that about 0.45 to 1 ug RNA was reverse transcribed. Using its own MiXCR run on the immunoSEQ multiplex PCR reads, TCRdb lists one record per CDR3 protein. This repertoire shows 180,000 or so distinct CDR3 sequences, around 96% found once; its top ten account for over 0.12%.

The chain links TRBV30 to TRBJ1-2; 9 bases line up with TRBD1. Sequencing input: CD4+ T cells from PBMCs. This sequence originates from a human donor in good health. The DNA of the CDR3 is TGTGCCTGGAGGGGACAGGGAGACTATGGCTACACCTTC. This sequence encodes CAWRGQGDYGYTF.